The subject of this entry is one T cell receptor beta chain. Antigen: not known. In germline, CDR1 is SEHNR, CDR2 FQNEAQ (reference sequence). The J segment lost 2 bases and the V segment lost 3 bases, leaving 12 bases of the junction unmatched. The CDR3 contains 17 residues. This sample is drawn from a study of T cell responses to AZD1222 COVID-19 vaccine. General observations from the study: Donors, mostly white British, included more females; clonal diversity was possibly underestimated. Spike as a whole was targeted by vaccine-associated CD4 TCRs, dominant at 160-218 and 743-854. The study found Spike-specific TCR breadth and depth rose after two AZD1222 doses.

Assay used: immunoSEQ multiplex PCR; TCRdb lists only in-frame clones, some missing. The sample lists about 110,000 clones, around 90% seen once, with roughly 15% in the top ten. The source is an adult who received the AZD1222 COVID-19 vaccine. Source: peripheral blood, taken 28 days after the second AZD1222 dose. The chain couples TRBV7-9 to TRBJ1-1; 7 bases fit TRBD1. The CDR3 region is CASSFPEGASDNTEAFF. The CDR3 coding sequence is TGTGCCAGCAGCTTTCCGGAGGGGGCGTCTGATAACACTGAAGCTTTCTTT.